These 8 T cell receptor beta chains share one sample of origin, sequenced in a study of early T cells in non-severe SARS-CoV-2 infection. TCRdb redid the calling of the 5' RACE reads with MiXCR, one entry per CDR3 protein. Of about 31,000 distinct CDR3 sequences in the sample, 5.8% are singletons; the top ten hold approximately 5.6%. The sequenced sample consisted of whole blood. The receptors here all came from an adult who was a healthcare worker with PCR-confirmed SARS-CoV-2 infection or an uninfected control (not recorded which).

Ten or more counts support this clonotype. The chain carries TRBV19 and TRBJ2-5, with 9 positions matching TRBD2. After removal of 8 bases from V and 5 bases from J, the junction contained 6 bases not matched to a gene. The CDR3 is 13 amino acids. Germline CDR1 and CDR2: LNHDA and SQIVND (reference sequence). CDR3 nucleotide sequence: TGTGCCAGTGCGGGACTAGCACGGGAGACCCAGTACTTC. Encoded protein: CASAGLARETQYF.

This clonotype came up a few times. The J gene is TRBJ2-7, the V gene TRBV13; 7 positions match TRBD1. The CDR3 loop spans 14 amino acids. V trimming: 3 bases; J trimming: 0 bases; junction bases outside the gene matches: 2. Germline CDR1 is PRHDT and CDR2 is FYEKMQ (reference sequence). CDR3 amino acids: CASSFWTGSYEQYF. CDR3 DNA: TGTGCCAGCAGCTTCTGGACAGGCTCCTACGAGCAGTACTTC.

This clonotype occurred many times. The CDR3 DNA follows: TGTGCCAGCAGCTTAGAGGGCAGGGGCAGGGCATCCTACAATGAGCAGTTCTTC. It yields the protein CASSLEGRGRASYNEQFF. The chain recombines TRBV7-6 with TRBJ2-1, with D perhaps TRBD1 (6 bases). The V end was cut by 1 base, the J end by 1 base, with 17 bases between. The CDR3 is 18 amino acids. From germline, CDR1 is SGHVS and CDR2 FNYEAQ.

There are many counts of this clonotype. This chain links TRBV3-1 with TRBJ1-6, with D perhaps TRBD1 (5 bases). CDR1 and CDR2 (germline): LGHDT, YNNKEL (reference sequence). V shed 3 bases and J shed 7 bases, with 16 bases lying between them. This CDR3 is built from 16 residues. CDR3 nucleotides: TGTGCCAGCAGCCAGGCCGGGACCTCAGGCAATTCACCCCTCCACTTT. It encodes CASSQAGTSGNSPLHF.

The chain is built from TRBV20-1 and TRBJ1-1; 7 bases are shared with TRBD1. CDR3 length: 13 amino acids. CDR1 is DFQATT and CDR2 is SNEGSKA in the germline V gene (reference sequence). The V gene end was trimmed by 5 bases and the J gene end by 5 bases; junction bases not matched to a gene: 8. CDR3 sequence (DNA): TGCAGTGCTGAGAGACAGGGTGGGACTGAAGCTTTCTTT. Amino acid sequence: CSAERQGGTEAFF.

Ten or more counts support this clonotype. The rearrangement links TRBV18 to TRBJ1-1, with 7 bases identical to TRBD1. J lost 7 bases, V lost 10 bases, and 15 bases had no gene match. Germline V gives CDR1 KGHSH, CDR2 LQKENI. This CDR3 has 14 amino acids. The CDR3 protein is CATSLSTGPNEAFF. The CDR3 DNA is TGTGCCACAAGCCTCTCGACAGGGCCGAATGAAGCTTTCTTT.

This clonotype was picked up many times. V and J are TRBV28 and TRBJ2-1; D is possibly TRBD1 (5 bases). The CDR3 contains 14 residues. Deletions cut 7 bases from V and 6 bases from J, with 16 bases between. Looked up from germline, CDR1 is MDHEN and CDR2 is SYDVKM. CDR3 protein: CASMWGTRANEQFF. DNA for the CDR3: TGTGCCAGCATGTGGGGCACCAGGGCCAATGAGCAGTTCTTC. Filled out from reference TRBV28 and TRBJ2-1, the complete variable domain reads DVKVTQSSRYLVKRTGEKVFLECVQDMDHENMFWYRQDPGLGLRLIYFSYDVKMKEKGDIPEGYSVSREKKERFSLILESASTNQTSMYLCASMWGTRANEQFFGPGTRLTVL.

This clonotype was detected ten times or more. V is TRBV18 and J is TRBJ2-7; D not resolved. Trimming removed 5 bases at V and 2 bases at J, with 10 bases between. CDR1 is KGHSH, CDR2 LQKENI, per germline. The CDR3 sequence is 13 residues long. The CDR3 nucleotides are TGTGCCAGCTCAACGACTGGGGCCTACGAGCAGTACTTC. Protein: CASSTTGAYEQYF.